Presented here are 10 T cell receptor beta chains from one specimen sequenced in a study of shared clonotypes between healthy human individuals. Data came from immunoSEQ multiplex PCR; TCRdb stores just in-frame clones and leaves some out. The sample includes roughly 2.2 million clones, 85% to 95% of them seen just once. Specimen: naive CD4+ T cells from PBMCs. The subset was: CD45RA+ positively selected. These receptors all come from a man aged 18 to 30 in good health. Some clones in this sample may be carry-over from other donors' samples.

The chain is built from TRBV9 and TRBJ2-1; D unclear. Germline-derived CDR1 and CDR2 are SGDLS and YYNGEE. The CDR3 is made up of 13 amino acids. The ends were cut back, 3 bases at V and 3 bases at J, with 7 bases in the middle. The CDR3 DNA reads TGTGCCAGCAGCGCCACTGGCTACAATGAGCAGTTCTTC. Its translation: CASSATGYNEQFF.

The gene calls are TRBV5-1 and TRBJ1-2, with 10 nucleotides matching TRBD1. Germline-derived CDR1 and CDR2 are SGHRS and YFSETQ. V dropped 6 bases and J dropped 5; count of bases not matched to a gene: 7. The CDR3 has 14 amino acids. The CDR3 loop is CASTSTGGAYGYTF. CDR3 DNA: TGCGCCAGCACTTCGACAGGGGGCGCATATGGCTACACCTTC.

This clone showed up just once. The rearrangement links TRBV2 to TRBJ2-1; D not resolved. This CDR3 is 12 amino acids long. Germline CDR1 reads SNHLY; CDR2 reads FYNNEI. The V and J ends lost 4 bases and 7 bases respectively, with 8 bases between them. Here the CDR3 reads CASSGPFNEQFF. CDR3 DNA: TGTGCCAGCAGTGGCCCTTTTAATGAGCAGTTCTTC.

This clone appeared once. The chain has TRBV6-5 and TRBJ2-7; the D gene is possibly TRBD1 (6 bases). Trimming stripped 0 bases from V and 2 bases from J, with 11 bases between. Per germline, CDR1 MNHEY and CDR2 SVGAGI. The CDR3 loop spans 15 amino acids. CDR3 protein: CASSYSFRGPYEQYF. The CDR3 nucleotides are TGTGCCAGCAGTTACTCTTTCAGGGGCCCCTACGAGCAGTACTTC.

The genes are TRBV11-3 and TRBJ2-5; the D gene is possibly TRBD1 (6 bases). Germline values: CDR1 SGHNT, CDR2 YENEEA. Trimming shortened V by 5 bases and J by 4 bases, and 14 bases separated the two germline ends. The CDR3 runs to 14 residues. The CDR3 protein is CASSRGGSGETQYF. Written as DNA, the CDR3 is TGTGCCAGCAGCCGAGGGGGTTCGGGAGAGACCCAGTACTTC.

The chain uses TRBV4-2 and TRBJ2-7; D gene ambiguous. CDR3 length equals 15 residues. The V gene's germline CDR1 is LGHNA and CDR2 YNFKEQ. The V gene lost 2 bases and the J gene lost 3 bases, with 14 bases spanning the gap. The CDR3 loop reads CASSQTTESLYEQYF. The CDR3 coding sequence is TGTGCCAGCAGCCAAACCACAGAAAGTCTCTACGAGCAGTACTTC.

This chain joins TRBV6-1 and TRBJ2-7; 7 bases align to TRBD1. CDR1 and CDR2 from the germline V gene are MNHNS and SASEGT. V lost 2 bases to trimming and J lost 4 bases; unmatched junction nucleotides: 8. This CDR3 contains 15 residues. For the CDR3, the DNA is TGTGCCAGCAGTGAACCCCTACAGGGGCGATACGAGCAGTACTTC. This translates into CASSEPLQGRYEQYF.

The CDR3: CASSNTGVTRYEQYF. The CDR3 region has the DNA TGTGCCAGCAGCAATACAGGGGTCACGCGCTACGAGCAGTACTTC. V usage is TRBV6-5 and J usage is TRBJ2-7, with 7 bases aligning to TRBD1. The junction had 11 bases not matched to a gene; V was cut back by 6 bases and J by 3 bases. CDR1 and CDR2 from the germline V gene are MNHEY and SVGAGI. The CDR3 consists of 15 residues.

The chain recombines TRBV28 with TRBJ1-2, with D maybe TRBD1 (5 bases). The V gene's germline CDR1 is MDHEN and CDR2 SYDVKM. CDR3 length: 14 residues. Trimming cost V 5 bases and J 8 bases, with 18 bases left between them. DNA of the CDR3: TGTGCCAGCAGTCTTCCAGGGTCCTCAAGGGGCTACACCTTC. Translation: CASSLPGSSRGYTF.

The chain is built from TRBV7-2 and TRBJ1-1; 8 nucleotides agree with TRBD1. The CDR3 totals 15 residues. J gave up 8 bases and V 1 base, and 9 bases lay outside the gene matches. Per the germline V gene, CDR1 is SGHTA and CDR2 is FQGNSA. In DNA form, the CDR3 reads TGTGCCAGCAGCTTAGTGGGCAGGGGGCGCATGGAAGCTTTCTTT. Its translation: CASSLVGRGRMEAFF.